The clone carrying this T cell receptor (beta chain) was detected a few times. Its antigen is unknown. The junction differs from germline at one of its ends, possibly a read error. Peptide-pool stimulation followed by sequencing identified expanded antigen-specific CD4+ clonotypes in the ViraFEST assay. Investigators separated out CD4+ T cells once around nine days of culture had passed. Recipients of the vaccine had no prior SARS-CoV-2 infection and negative nucleocapsid antibodies. Supplemented with roughly 9 IU/ml IL-2 and about 10 ug/ml peptides, roughly 2 million PBMC per well were kept in culture. Assay: immunoSEQ multiplex PCR; the TCRdb copy retains only in-frame clones and omits some. The sample has roughly 75,000 clones; approximately 70% are singletons. From germline, CDR1 is SGHVS and CDR2 FQNEAQ. The CDR3 length is 15 residues. This entry comes from a study of vaccination effects on CD4 cells after COVID-19. Study in general: All study participants received two doses of BNT162b2 or mRNA-1273 vaccine. General study results and limits: Vaccine-induced clones in healthy vaccinees cross-reacted with common cold coronaviruses in only 1 of 255 cases. Among infection- and vaccine-induced clones, marked clonal contraction occurred late after vaccination.

This material consisted of CD4+ T cells from PBMCs cultured with HCoV-OC43 spike peptides, taken before COVID-19 vaccination. Sample subset: HCoV-OC43 spike overlapping peptide pool stimulation. The sequence was obtained from a human donor who received a COVID-19 vaccine. The V and J genes are TRBV7-8 and TRBJ1-2; D is unclear. CDR3 sequence: CASSLAPAPSLSPSF. The DNA of the CDR3 is TGTGCCAGCAGCTTAGCTCCCGCACCGTCCCTTTCTCCCTCCTTC.